The following is a T cell receptor (beta chain) sequence with its context. This entry is derived from a study of control samples from healthy donors and cancer patients. The CDR3 length is 13 residues. The V and J ends lost 8 bases and 6 bases respectively, with 13 bases between them. The germline CDR1 and CDR2 sequences are WNHNN and SYGVQD (reference sequence). Clones were sequenced by immunoSEQ multiplex PCR, and TCRdb holds only the in-frame ones, with some missing. Of 100,000 to 150,000 clones detected, approximately 92% appear once; the ten largest clones hold around 2.5%. Sample: blood. The receptor was derived from a man younger than 35 in good health. The rearrangement uses TRBV10-1 and TRBJ2-2, with D perhaps matching TRBD1 (6 bases). Here the CDR3 reads CASGLQGPGELFF. The CDR3 coding sequence is TGCGCCAGCGGGTTACAGGGTCCCGGGGAGCTGTTTTTT.